This record covers a single TCR beta chain. This record belongs to a study of control samples from healthy donors and cancer patients. V lost 4 bases and J lost 8; bases outside the gene matches: 9. Germline-derived CDR1 and CDR2 are LNHDA and SQIVND (reference sequence). The CDR3 covers 14 residues. The table came from immunoSEQ multiplex PCR; TCRdb's copy has only in-frame clones and leaves some out. The table shows just over 90,000 clones, with roughly nine tenths occurring only once. This receptor was identified in a woman in her 50s in good health. Input material: blood. The genes are TRBV19 and TRBJ2-3; 7 positions agree with TRBD2. The CDR3 region is CASSTTSYPGTQYF. The CDR3 DNA sequence: TGTGCCAGTAGTACGACTAGCTACCCCGGTACGCAGTATTTT.